This T cell receptor beta chain emerged from a study of cytotoxic CD8 clonotypes in ibrutinib-treated CLL. Study observations and caveats: Progressing patients had sampling times that differed from those of sustained-remission patients. Higher circulating CD8+ T-cell counts strongly accompanied higher baseline clonality, above age-matched healthy donors.

Assay: immunoSEQ multiplex PCR; the TCRdb copy retains only in-frame clones and omits some. The repertoire holds fewer than 300,000 clones, with less than 85% as singletons. Comments on this clone: What it recognizes is unknown.

Per the germline V gene, CDR1 is LNHDA and CDR2 is SQIVND (reference sequence). V was clipped by 5 bases and J by 9 bases, with 11 bases between them. The CDR3 is 13 residues long. With cryopreserved PBMCs as the source, roughly 2 micrograms of genomic DNA went to TCR beta libraries. The source of this sequence is a human donor with chronic lymphocytic leukemia. Sequenced material: PBMCs, taken at disease progression, from a patient treated with ibrutinib. The chain carries TRBV19 and TRBJ1-6; D is undetermined. CDR3 in amino acids: CASSEGVSSPLHF. As DNA, the CDR3 is TGTGCCAGTAGTGAGGGTGTTTCTTCACCCCTCCACTTT. Drawing the rest from reference TRBV19 and TRBJ1-6, the complete variable domain is DGGITQSPKYLFRKEGQNVTLSCEQNLNHDAMYWYRQDPGQGLRLIYYSQIVNDFQKGDIAEGYSVSREKKESFPLTVTSAQKNPTAFYLCASSEGVSSPLHFGNGTRLTVT.